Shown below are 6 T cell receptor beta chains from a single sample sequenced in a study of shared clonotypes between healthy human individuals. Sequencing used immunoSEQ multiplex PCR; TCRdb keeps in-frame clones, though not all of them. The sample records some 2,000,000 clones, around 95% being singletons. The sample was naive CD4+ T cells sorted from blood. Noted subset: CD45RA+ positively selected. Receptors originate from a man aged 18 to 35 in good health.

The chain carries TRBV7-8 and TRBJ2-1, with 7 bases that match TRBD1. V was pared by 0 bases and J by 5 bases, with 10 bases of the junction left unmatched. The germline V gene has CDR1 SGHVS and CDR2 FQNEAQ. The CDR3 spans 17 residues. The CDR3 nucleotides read TGTGCCAGCAGCTTAGCGATCGGGACAGCCTTTAACAATGAGCAGTTCTTC. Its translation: CASSLAIGTAFNNEQFF. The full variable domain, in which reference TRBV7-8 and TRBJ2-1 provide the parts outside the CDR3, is GAGVSQSPRYKVAKRGQDVALRCDPISGHVSLFWYQQALGQGPEFLTYFQNEAQLDKSGLPSDRFFAERPEGSVSTLKIQRTQQEDSAVYLCASSLAIGTAFNNEQFFGPGTRLTVL.

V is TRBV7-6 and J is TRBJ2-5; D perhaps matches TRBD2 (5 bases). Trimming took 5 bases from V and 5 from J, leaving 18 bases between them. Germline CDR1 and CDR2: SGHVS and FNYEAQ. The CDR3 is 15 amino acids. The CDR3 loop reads CASSPEAAFLETQYF. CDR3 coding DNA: TGTGCCAGCAGCCCGGAGGCAGCCTTTCTGGAGACCCAGTACTTC.

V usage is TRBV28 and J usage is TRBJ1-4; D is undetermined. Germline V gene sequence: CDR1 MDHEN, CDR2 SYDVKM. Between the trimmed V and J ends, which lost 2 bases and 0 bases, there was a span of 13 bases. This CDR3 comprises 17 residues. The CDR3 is CASSLEFWGATNEKLFF. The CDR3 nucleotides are TGTGCCAGCAGTTTAGAATTTTGGGGTGCAACTAATGAAAAACTGTTTTTT. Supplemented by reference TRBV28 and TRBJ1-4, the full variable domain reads DVKVTQSSRYLVKRTGEKVFLECVQDMDHENMFWYRQDPGLGLRLIYFSYDVKMKEKGDIPEGYSVSREKKERFSLILESASTNQTSMYLCASSLEFWGATNEKLFFGSGTQLSVL.

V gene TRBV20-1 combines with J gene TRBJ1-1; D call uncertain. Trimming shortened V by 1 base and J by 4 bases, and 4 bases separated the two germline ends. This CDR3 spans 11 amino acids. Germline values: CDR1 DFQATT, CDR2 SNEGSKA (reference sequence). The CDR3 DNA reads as TGCAGTGCTAGAGGGAGCACTGAAGCTTTCTTT. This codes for CSARGSTEAFF.

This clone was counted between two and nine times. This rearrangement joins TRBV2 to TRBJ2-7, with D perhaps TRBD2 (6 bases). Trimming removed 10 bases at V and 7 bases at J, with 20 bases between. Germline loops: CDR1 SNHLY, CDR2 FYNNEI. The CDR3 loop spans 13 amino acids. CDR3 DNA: TGTGCCACCACGGGAGCGGAGCCCTGGGAGCAGTACTTC. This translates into CATTGAEPWEQYF.

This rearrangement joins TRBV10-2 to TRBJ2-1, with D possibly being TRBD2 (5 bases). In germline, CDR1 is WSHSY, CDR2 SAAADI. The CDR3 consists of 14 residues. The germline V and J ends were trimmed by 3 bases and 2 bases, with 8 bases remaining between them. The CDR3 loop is CASSDLAPYNEQFF. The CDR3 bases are TGCGCCAGCAGTGACCTAGCACCCTACAATGAGCAGTTCTTC.